This note documents a single T cell receptor beta chain sequence. Its cognate antigen has yet to be identified. Base qualities are not at hand, and no much larger clone is one base apart. This sample stems from a study of shared clonotypes between healthy human individuals (dated by TCRdb to 2019 to 2021). Study-wide context: A couple of women and a few men aged 18 to 49 years were included in the cohort. For each donor, CD4 naive and CD4 memory were each run on three plates, CD8 naive on two plates, and CD8 memory on one plate. To estimate repertoire size and how much clonotypes are shared between individuals, the study performed deep sequencing of blood TCR repertoires from about 5 healthy adults. To increase sequencing depth and limit assay-specific biases, different laboratories used diverse techniques to prepare libraries and sequence TCR repertoires. Each donor's leukapheresis produced roughly between about 0.8 and 8.9 billion PBMCs. Study-wide conclusions, independent of this receptor: The small number of donors limited the genetic and exposure-history diversity represented. Naive subsets generally had larger estimated clonotype richness than memory subsets did. Compared with non-shared clonotypes, the clonotypes found in all four sorted-subset donors had higher generation probabilities. Rarefaction of sorted-subset datasets indicated incomplete sequencing despite the large sequencing depth. Sampling was restricted to blood, and TCR repertoires in tissue are likely to differ from TCR repertoires in blood. Across a handful of donors, about 4.5% of naive CD4, approximately 3.6% of naive CD8, 2% to 2.5% of memory CD4, and 0.4% to 0.45% of memory CD8 clonotypes were shared. Pairwise subsampling led to the expectation that sequencing depth would affect the degree of clonotype sharing among donors.

CD8 naive samples were obtained by positive selection for CCR7 among CD45RO-negative cells, yielding a CD45RA+CCR7+ population from which TemRA cells were excluded. The donors were healthy, HIV-negative adults with no recently reported acute infections or vaccinations. Every donor was a Caucasian adult residing in Nashville, Tennessee, USA. After blood collection by leukapheresis, PBMCs were isolated using Ficoll-Histopaque density gradient centrifugation and then cryopreserved in the vapor phase of liquid nitrogen. Purity and quantity of every magnetically sorted T cell population were checked by analytical flow cytometry. From each sorted fraction, genomic DNA was isolated and quantified by UV absorbance on a Nanodrop 2000c. The germline V gene supplies CDR1 MNHNS and CDR2 SASEGT. V is pruned by 3 bases and J by 0 bases, leaving 9 bases of the junction without a gene match. Counted from cysteine to phenylalanine, this CDR3 has 18 amino acids. Solely the CDR3 DNA is kept, with 54 bases framed from the first base.

TCR CDR3 regions were amplified from genomic DNA by multiplex PCR using the deep immunoSEQ assay. For each cell subset, the extracted genomic DNA was distributed evenly across all wells of several immunoSEQ 96-well plates, and each plate served as one replicate. For sorted subsets, each replicate PCR was loaded with approximately 0.2 ug genomic DNA, equivalent to approximately 27,000 T cell genomes. Purified libraries were measured with a Qubit 3.0 fluorometer, size-checked on a Bioanalyzer 2100, and measured again with the KAPA Library Quantification kit. Every immunoSEQ 96-well plate was sequenced on a separate single-read 150-cycle Illumina NextSeq 550 flow cell. The paper's processing steps were these. Because the immunoSEQ output included only junctional sequences and no quality scores, the filtering could not be the same as the filtering used for full-length reads. To assign V/J genes and CDR3, sequences were annotated using PyIR, a Python wrapper for IgBLAST v1.9, with IMGT germline references. Reads were removed for weak V/J assignments (E-value above 1e-6), missing CDR3, stop codons, out-of-frame junctions, or ambiguous translated residues. A V3J clonotype was defined by an identical inferred V gene, J gene, and CDR3 amino acid sequence. Percentage overlap between repertoires was computed as shared unique clonotypes divided by the size of the smaller repertoire. Richness of each repertoire was evaluated using RTK rarefaction, the Chao1 estimator, and Recon v2.1 estimates of unobserved clonotypes. For all TCRbeta clonotypes obtained by the gDNA method from a few donors, generation probabilities were computed with OLGA. The immuneACCESS repertoire file appears here via TCRdb, limited to in-frame rearrangements. These files lack a portion of the clones; in checked studies, under half of the deficit traces to unresolved V genes, and the cause of the others is not known. That table furnishes V, J and clone size, whereas the DNA furnished D and trimming. The sample table holds some 2.1 million clones, of which just under 95% were seen once. 1.5% to 2% of the sample comes from the top ten.

The specimen was naive CD8+ T cells from PBMCs. The cell subset or site label for this specimen denotes: CD45RA+CCR7+. The receptor comes from a man younger than 35 in good health. Some clones in this sample may be carry-over from other donors' samples. Recombination joined TRBV6-1 with TRBJ2-1; 9 bases in the middle match TRBD2. The CDR3: CASSDFPSGTISYNEQFF. Read as DNA, the sequence is TGTGCCAGCAGTGATTTTCCTAGCGGGACGATCTCCTACAATGAGCAGTTCTTC.